The entry below gives a single T cell receptor (beta chain) sequence along with its context. Germline V gene sequence: CDR1 LNHNV, CDR2 YYDKDF (reference sequence). V was cut by 0 bases and J by 5 bases, with 16 bases left in between. The CDR3 sequence is 16 residues long. Clones were sequenced by immunoSEQ multiplex PCR, and TCRdb holds only the in-frame ones, with some missing. The data show about 200,000 clones, with roughly 86% seen just once and roughly 1.6% held by the top ten. These data are taken from a study of blood T cell repertoires in COVID-19. The J gene is TRBJ1-2, the V gene TRBV15; no clear D. The sequence came from a young man with active or convalescent COVID-19. Sequencing input: peripheral blood. This CDR3 reads CATSRDLVGAGYGYTF. CDR3 nucleotide sequence: TGTGCCACCAGCAGAGATCTGGTGGGCGCTGGTTATGGCTACACCTTC.